Listed below are T cell receptor beta chains from one sample, sequenced in a study of blood T cell repertoires in COVID-19. Sequenced by immunoSEQ multiplex PCR; TCRdb stores in-frame clones only, minus some. Altogether 90,000 or so clones are present, 90% being singletons, with the ten largest covering approximately 4.3%. Sequencing was done on a sample of peripheral blood. All receptors come from a woman older than 75 with active or convalescent COVID-19. CDR3s include the opening cysteine and the closing phenylalanine or tryptophan. The D gene is left open where the match is weak. Clone size is given for some rows only: seen once, a few or many times, or a class if the clone is expanded.

j_gene,abundance,v_gene,d_gene,CDR3aa,CDR3nt
TRBJ2-7,once,TRBV7-2,NA,CASSSGSNSYEQYF,TGTGCCAGCAGCTCCGGGTCCAACTCCTACGAGCAGTACTTC
TRBJ1-2,NA,TRBV6-5,NA,CASSLPGRGYTF,TGTGCCAGCAGTTTACCAGGGCGCGGCTACACCTTC
TRBJ1-4,NA,TRBV28,NA,CASSLGTAKGEKLFF,TGTGCCAGCAGTTTGGGGACTGCCAAGGGGGAAAAACTGTTTTTT
TRBJ2-2,NA,TRBV7-6,NA,CASSFHSNTGELFF,TGTGCCAGCAGCTTTCACAGCAACACCGGGGAGCTGTTTTTT
TRBJ2-6,NA,TRBV7-8,NA,CASSLASRAGANVLTF,TGTGCCAGCAGCTTAGCGAGCAGGGCTGGGGCCAACGTCCTGACTTTC
TRBJ2-4,NA,TRBV6-2/TRBV6-3,NA,CASSRRDKAEYF,TGTGCCAGCAGTCGTAGGGACAAAGCAGAGTACTTC
TRBJ2-7,once,TRBV11-2,TRBD2,CASSSLGGAREQYF,TGTGCCAGCAGCTCTCTCGGGGGGGCCAGAGAGCAGTACTTC
TRBJ1-1,NA,TRBV19,NA,CASISLTPGSTEAFF,TGTGCCAGTATTTCTCTAACCCCGGGGTCCACTGAAGCTTTCTTT
TRBJ1-6,few,TRBV2,NA,CASSENRDNSPLHF,TGTGCCAGCAGTGAGAACAGGGACAATTCACCCCTCCACTTT
TRBJ1-1,NA,TRBV5-1,NA,CASSLALPFPGEDSEAFF,TGCGCCAGCAGCTTGGCGCTCCCTTTCCCAGGGGAAGATAGTGAAGCTTTCTTT
TRBJ1-1,NA,TRBV15,NA,CATSRSQNTEAFF,TGTGCCACCAGCAGGTCCCAGAACACTGAAGCTTTCTTT
TRBJ2-5,NA,TRBV6-4,NA,CASSDRPAAQYF,TGTGCCAGCAGTGACAGACCAGCGGCCCAGTACTTC
TRBJ2-1,NA,TRBV3-1/TRBV3-2,NA,CASSQDRAGEQFF,TGTGCCAGCAGCCAAGATAGAGCGGGTGAGCAGTTCTTC
TRBJ2-3,NA,TRBV9,NA,CASSLQGRTDTQYF,TGTGCCAGCAGCCTACAGGGACGAACAGATACGCAGTATTTT
TRBJ2-7,NA,TRBV5-8,NA,CASSLGWRASYEQYF,TGTGCCAGCAGCTTGGGTTGGAGGGCCTCCTACGAGCAGTACTTC
TRBJ1-4,NA,TRBV5-1,NA,CASSLNRRVNEKLFF,TGCGCCAGCAGCCTAAACCGTCGTGTAAATGAAAAACTGTTTTTT
TRBJ2-2,NA,TRBV4-3,TRBD2,CASSQGLAGASGELFF,TGCGCCAGCAGCCAGGGACTAGCGGGAGCCTCCGGGGAGCTGTTTTTT
TRBJ2-7,once,TRBV6-2/TRBV6-3,TRBD2,CASSYYLAGDSYEQYF,TGTGCCAGCAGTTACTATCTAGCGGGAGACTCCTACGAGCAGTACTTC
TRBJ1-6,once,TRBV7-6,NA,CASSLEGRGGVNSPLHF,TGTGCCAGCAGCTTAGAAGGCAGGGGAGGGGTTAATTCACCCCTCCACTTT
TRBJ2-5,NA,TRBV2,TRBD2,CASSSSGSKRETQYF,TGTGCCAGCAGCTCCAGCGGGAGTAAGCGAGAGACCCAGTACTTC
TRBJ2-5,NA,TRBV9,NA,CASSVGAIQETQYF,TGTGCCAGCAGCGTGGGGGCGATCCAAGAGACCCAGTACTTC
TRBJ2-2,NA,TRBV2,NA,CASSTDTGELFF,TGTGCCAGCAGTACAGACACCGGGGAGCTGTTTTTT
TRBJ2-7,NA,TRBV7-3,NA,CASSLTRDSYEQYF,TGTGCCAGCAGCTTAACTCGGGACTCCTACGAGCAGTACTTC
TRBJ2-2,NA,TRBV29-1,NA,CSVAKGVGAGELFF,TGCAGCGTAGCCAAGGGGGTAGGGGCCGGGGAGCTGTTTTTT
TRBJ2-2,NA,TRBV5-1,NA,CASSSGQYTGELFF,TGCGCCAGCAGCTCCGGACAGTACACCGGGGAGCTGTTTTTT
TRBJ1-5,NA,TRBV5-4,NA,CASSLEAGQPQHF,TGTGCCAGCAGCTTAGAGGCTGGTCAGCCCCAGCATTTT
TRBJ1-5,NA,TRBV15,NA,CATSSFDQPQHF,TGTGCCACCAGCAGCTTCGATCAGCCCCAGCATTTT
TRBJ1-2,NA,TRBV6-5,NA,CASNGLLGGDGYTF,TGTGCCAGCAATGGGCTTCTGGGGGGGGATGGCTACACCTTC
TRBJ2-3,NA,TRBV29-1,TRBD2,CSVSASGSADTQYF,TGCAGCGTTTCGGCTAGCGGGAGCGCAGATACGCAGTATTTT
TRBJ2-7,NA,TRBV28,TRBD1,CASRLAGTDSYEQYF,TGTGCCAGCCGGCTTGCCGGGACAGACAGCTACGAGCAGTACTTC
TRBJ2-5,few,TRBV7-8,TRBD2,CASSITGTSGRETQYF,TGTGCCAGCAGCATTACCGGGACTAGCGGGAGGGAGACCCAGTACTTC
TRBJ2-2,once,TRBV7-9,TRBD2,CASPFGSGSISGELFF,TGTGCCAGCCCCTTTGGTAGCGGGAGTATCTCCGGGGAGCTGTTTTTT
TRBJ1-5,NA,TRBV19,NA,CASSIGYDQPQHF,TGTGCCAGTAGTATCGGGTACGATCAGCCCCAGCATTTT
TRBJ1-6,NA,TRBV6-2/TRBV6-3,NA,CASSYRGAGNSPLHF,TGTGCCAGCAGTTACCGGGGCGCGGGAAATTCACCCCTCCACTTT
TRBJ2-5,NA,TRBV28,NA,CASSLRGNRKTQYF,TGTGCCAGCAGTTTAAGGGGGAATCGGAAGACCCAGTACTTC
TRBJ1-5,NA,TRBV19,TRBD1,CASSGQQGSGSQPQHF,TGTGCCAGTAGTGGACAACAGGGGTCAGGCAGTCAGCCCCAGCATTTT
TRBJ1-2,NA,TRBV4-3,NA,CASSQDAGDAWGYTF,TGCGCCAGCAGCCAAGATGCAGGGGACGCCTGGGGCTACACCTTC
TRBJ1-5,NA,TRBV20-1,NA,CSASQPGNQPQHF,TGCAGTGCTAGTCAGCCAGGGAATCAGCCCCAGCATTTT
TRBJ1-5,few,TRBV4-2,NA,CASSQGAGDNQPQHF,TGTGCCAGCAGCCAAGGTGCAGGGGACAATCAGCCCCAGCATTTT
TRBJ2-7,NA,TRBV20-1,TRBD1,CSAGDRGEQYF,TGCAGTGCGGGGGACAGGGGTGAGCAGTACTTC
TRBJ2-7,NA,TRBV2,NA,CASTDGAYEQYF,TGTGCCAGCACGGACGGGGCCTACGAGCAGTACTTC